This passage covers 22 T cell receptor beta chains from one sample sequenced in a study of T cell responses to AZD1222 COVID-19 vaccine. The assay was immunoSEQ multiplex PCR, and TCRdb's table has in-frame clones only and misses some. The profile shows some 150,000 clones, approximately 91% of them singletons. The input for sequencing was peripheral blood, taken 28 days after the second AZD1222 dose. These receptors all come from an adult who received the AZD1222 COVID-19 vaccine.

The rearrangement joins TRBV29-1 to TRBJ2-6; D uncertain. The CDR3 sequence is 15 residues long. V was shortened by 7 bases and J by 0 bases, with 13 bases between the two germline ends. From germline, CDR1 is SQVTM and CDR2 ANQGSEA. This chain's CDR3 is CSAAHRDSGANVLTF. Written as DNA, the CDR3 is TGCAGCGCTGCTCACAGAGACTCTGGGGCCAACGTCCTGACTTTC.

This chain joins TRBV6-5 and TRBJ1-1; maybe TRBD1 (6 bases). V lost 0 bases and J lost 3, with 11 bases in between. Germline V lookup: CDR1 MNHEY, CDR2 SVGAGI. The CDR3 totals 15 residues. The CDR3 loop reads CASSYSGAGDTEAFF. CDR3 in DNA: TGTGCCAGCAGTTACTCAGGGGCAGGGGACACTGAAGCTTTCTTT.

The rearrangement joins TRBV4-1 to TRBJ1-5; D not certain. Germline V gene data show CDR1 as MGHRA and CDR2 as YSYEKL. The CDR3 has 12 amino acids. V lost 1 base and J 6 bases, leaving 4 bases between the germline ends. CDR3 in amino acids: CASSQVGQPQHF. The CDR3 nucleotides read TGCGCCAGCAGCCAAGTTGGTCAGCCCCAGCATTTT.

CDR3 in amino acids: CASSPRGRAGGYTF. DNA of the CDR3: TGTGCCAGCAGCCCGAGAGGCAGGGCAGGCGGCTACACCTTC. The V gene is TRBV9, the J gene TRBJ1-2; D may be TRBD1 (5 bases). This CDR3 region has 14 residues. Germline V CDR1 and CDR2: SGDLS, YYNGEE. Trimming took 4 bases from V and 8 from J, leaving 18 bases between them. Full variable domain (outside the CDR3, taken from reference TRBV9 and TRBJ1-2): DSGVTQTPKHLITATGQRVTLRCSPRSGDLSVYWYQQSLDQGLQFLIQYYNGEERAKGNILERFSAQQFPDLHSELNLSSLELGDSALYFCASSPRGRAGGYTFGSGTRLTVV.

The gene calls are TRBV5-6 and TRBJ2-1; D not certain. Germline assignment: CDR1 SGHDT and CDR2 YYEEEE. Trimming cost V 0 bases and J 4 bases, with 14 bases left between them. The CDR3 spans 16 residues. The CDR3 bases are TGTGCCAGCAGCTTGGCCCCCGACATGGGGTACAATGAGCAGTTCTTC. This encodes CASSLAPDMGYNEQFF. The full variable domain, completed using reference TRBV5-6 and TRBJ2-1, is DAGVTQSPTHLIKTRGQQVTLRCSPKSGHDTVSWYQQALGQGPQFIFQYYEEEERQRGNFPDRFSGHQFPNYSSELNVNALLLGDSALYLCASSLAPDMGYNEQFFGPGTRLTVL.

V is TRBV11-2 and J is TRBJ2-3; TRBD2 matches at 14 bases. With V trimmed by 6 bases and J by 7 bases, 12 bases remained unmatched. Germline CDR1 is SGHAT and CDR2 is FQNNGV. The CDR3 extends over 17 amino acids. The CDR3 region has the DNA TGTGCCAGCAGTCTCAAGGGACTAGCGGGGGATGTAAATACGCAGTATTTT. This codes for CASSLKGLAGDVNTQYF.

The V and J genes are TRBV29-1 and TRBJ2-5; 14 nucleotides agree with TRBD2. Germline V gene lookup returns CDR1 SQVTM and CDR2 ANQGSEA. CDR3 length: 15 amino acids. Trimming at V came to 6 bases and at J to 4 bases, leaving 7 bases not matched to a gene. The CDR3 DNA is TGCAGCGTGAACGGAGGACTAGCGGGAGGAGAGACCCAGTACTTC. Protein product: CSVNGGLAGGETQYF.

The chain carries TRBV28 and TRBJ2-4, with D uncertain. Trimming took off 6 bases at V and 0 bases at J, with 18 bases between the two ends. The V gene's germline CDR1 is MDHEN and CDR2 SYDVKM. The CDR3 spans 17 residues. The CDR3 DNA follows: TGTGCCAGCAGCCCCTGGGGTCAGCTTCAAGCCAAAAACATTCAGTACTTC. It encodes CASSPWGQLQAKNIQYF.

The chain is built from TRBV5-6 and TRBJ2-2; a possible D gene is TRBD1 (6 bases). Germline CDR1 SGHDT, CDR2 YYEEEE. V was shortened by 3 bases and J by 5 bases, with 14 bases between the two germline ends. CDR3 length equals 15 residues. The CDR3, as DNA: TGTGCCAGCAGCTCCACGACAGGCCGGACCGGGGAGCTGTTTTTT. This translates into CASSSTTGRTGELFF.

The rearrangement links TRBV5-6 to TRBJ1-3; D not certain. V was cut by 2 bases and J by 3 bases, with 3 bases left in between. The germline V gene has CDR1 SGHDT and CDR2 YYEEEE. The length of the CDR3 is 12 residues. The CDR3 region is CASSFSGNTIYF. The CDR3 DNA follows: TGTGCCAGCAGCTTTAGTGGAAACACCATATATTTT.

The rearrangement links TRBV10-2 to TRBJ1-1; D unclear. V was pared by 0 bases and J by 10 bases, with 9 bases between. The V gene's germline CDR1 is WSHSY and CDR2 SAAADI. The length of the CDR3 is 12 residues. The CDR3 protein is CASSESWAGAFF. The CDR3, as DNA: TGCGCCAGCAGTGAGTCATGGGCGGGAGCTTTCTTT.

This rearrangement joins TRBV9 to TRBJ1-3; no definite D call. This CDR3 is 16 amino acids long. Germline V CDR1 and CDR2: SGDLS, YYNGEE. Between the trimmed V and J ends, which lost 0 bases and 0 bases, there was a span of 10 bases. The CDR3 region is CASSVGRNRSGNTIYF. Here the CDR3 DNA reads TGTGCCAGCAGCGTAGGAAGGAACCGCTCTGGAAACACCATATATTTT.

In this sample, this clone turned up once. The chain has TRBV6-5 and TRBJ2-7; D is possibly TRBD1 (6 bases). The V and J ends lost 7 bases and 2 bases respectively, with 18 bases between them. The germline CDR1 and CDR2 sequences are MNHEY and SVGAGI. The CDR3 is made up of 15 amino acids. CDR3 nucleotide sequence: TGTGCCAGCACCCGAGGGGGACAACCTGCCTACGAGCAGTACTTC. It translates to CASTRGGQPAYEQYF.

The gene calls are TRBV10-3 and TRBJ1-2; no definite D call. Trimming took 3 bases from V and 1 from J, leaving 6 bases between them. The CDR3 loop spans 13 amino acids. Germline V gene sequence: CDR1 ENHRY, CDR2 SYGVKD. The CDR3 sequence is CAISEGFNYGYTF. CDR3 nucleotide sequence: TGTGCCATCAGTGAAGGATTTAACTATGGCTACACCTTC.

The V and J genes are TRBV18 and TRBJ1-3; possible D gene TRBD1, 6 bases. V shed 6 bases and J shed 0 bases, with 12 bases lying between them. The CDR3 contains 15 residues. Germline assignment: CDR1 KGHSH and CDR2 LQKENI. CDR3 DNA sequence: TGTGCCAGCTCCCCCGGACAGTCCTCTGGAAACACCATATATTTT. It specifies CASSPGQSSGNTIYF.

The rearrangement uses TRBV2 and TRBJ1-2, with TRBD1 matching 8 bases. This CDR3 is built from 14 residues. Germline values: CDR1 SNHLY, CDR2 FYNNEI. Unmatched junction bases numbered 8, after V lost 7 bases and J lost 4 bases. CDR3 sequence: CASKYGQGLYGYTF. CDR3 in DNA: TGTGCCAGCAAATACGGACAGGGACTCTATGGCTACACCTTC. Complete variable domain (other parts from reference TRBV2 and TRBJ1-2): EPEVTQTPSHQVTQMGQEVILRCVPISNHLYFYWYRQILGQKVEFLVSFYNNEISEKSEIFDDQFSVERPDGSNFTLKIRSTKLEDSAMYFCASKYGQGLYGYTFGSGTRLTVV.

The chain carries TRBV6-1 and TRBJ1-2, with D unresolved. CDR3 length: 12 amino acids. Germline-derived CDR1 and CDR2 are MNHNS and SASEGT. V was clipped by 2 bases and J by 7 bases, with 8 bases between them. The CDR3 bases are TGTGCCAGCAGTGAAAACTTTGGTGGCTACACCTTC. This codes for CASSENFGGYTF.

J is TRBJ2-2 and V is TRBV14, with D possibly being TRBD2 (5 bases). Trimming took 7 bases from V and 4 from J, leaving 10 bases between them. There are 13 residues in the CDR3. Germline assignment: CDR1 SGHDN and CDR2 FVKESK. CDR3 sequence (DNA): TGTGCCAGCAATCGGAGGATCACCGGGGAGCTGTTTTTT. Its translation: CASNRRITGELFF.

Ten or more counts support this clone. The CDR3 nucleotides are TGTGCCAGCAGTCCCGGACAGCTCCAAGAGACCCAGTACTTC. This codes for CASSPGQLQETQYF. This chain joins TRBV2 and TRBJ2-5; D may be TRBD1 (6 bases). Germline CDR1 is SNHLY and CDR2 is FYNNEI. This CDR3 region has 14 residues. V dropped 5 bases and J dropped 1 base, with 11 bases sitting between them. Complete variable domain (other parts from reference TRBV2 and TRBJ2-5): EPEVTQTPSHQVTQMGQEVILRCVPISNHLYFYWYRQILGQKVEFLVSFYNNEISEKSEIFDDQFSVERPDGSNFTLKIRSTKLEDSAMYFCASSPGQLQETQYFGPGTRLLVL.

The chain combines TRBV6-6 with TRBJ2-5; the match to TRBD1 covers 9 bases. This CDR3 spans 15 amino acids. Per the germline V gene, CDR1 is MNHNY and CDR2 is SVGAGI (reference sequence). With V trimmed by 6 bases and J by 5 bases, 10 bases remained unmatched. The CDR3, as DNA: TGTGCCAGCAGACCGGGACAGGGATCAGTTGAGACCCAGTACTTC. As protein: CASRPGQGSVETQYF.

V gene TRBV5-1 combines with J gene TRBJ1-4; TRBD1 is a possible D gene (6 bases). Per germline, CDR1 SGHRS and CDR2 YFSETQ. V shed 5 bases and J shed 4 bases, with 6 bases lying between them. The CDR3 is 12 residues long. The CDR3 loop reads CASRDSNEKLFF. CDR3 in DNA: TGCGCCAGCAGGGACAGTAATGAAAAACTGTTTTTT.

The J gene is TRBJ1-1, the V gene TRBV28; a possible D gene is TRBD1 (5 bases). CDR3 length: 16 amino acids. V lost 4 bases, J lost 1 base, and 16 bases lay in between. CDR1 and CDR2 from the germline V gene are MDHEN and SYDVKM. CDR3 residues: CASSSPPGGRNTEAFF. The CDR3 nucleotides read TGTGCCAGCAGTTCCCCCCCGGGGGGAAGGAACACTGAAGCTTTCTTT. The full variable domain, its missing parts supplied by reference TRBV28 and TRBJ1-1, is DVKVTQSSRYLVKRTGEKVFLECVQDMDHENMFWYRQDPGLGLRLIYFSYDVKMKEKGDIPEGYSVSREKKERFSLILESASTNQTSMYLCASSSPPGGRNTEAFFGQGTRLTVV.